The following is a T cell receptor (beta chain) sequence with its context. Its specificity is unknown. These data come from a study of CD8+ T cells in alopecia areata. Study-level points and caveats: Higher clonality and more expanded CD8+ clones appeared in lesional than normal scalp.

The researchers isolated CD4+ and CD8+ T cells from PBMCs by sorting. V was pared by 2 bases and J by 11 bases, with 18 bases between. Germline CDR1 and CDR2: LGHNA and YSLEER. CDR3 length: 14 amino acids. Investigators isolated RNA and reverse transcribed it into cDNA to act as the sequencing template. Generated by immunoSEQ multiplex PCR, the TCRdb table keeps only in-frame clones and is missing some. The data contain tens of thousands of clones, roughly half of them singletons. V usage is TRBV4-3 and J usage is TRBJ2-5; D possibly corresponds to TRBD2 (5 bases). The material sequenced was NKG2D-high CD8+ T cells sorted from blood. This sequence originates from a human donor with alopecia areata. CDR3 sequence reads: CASSQYLEGRGQYF. CDR3 sequence (DNA): TGCGCCAGCAGCCAATACCTTGAGGGCCGGGGACAGTACTTC.